Listed here are 20 T cell receptor beta chains from one sample, sequenced in a study of cytomegalovirus exposure and HLA in healthy donors. Use of 60 Vbeta and 13 Jbeta primers characterized the PCR. Libraries were prepared by immunoSEQ multiplex PCR; TCRdb keeps only in-frame clonotypes and omits some of them. The profile shows some 120,000 clones, 60% to 85% of them singletons. Sequences were obtained from PBMCs. The receptors were gathered from a man over 45 in good health and CMV-seronegative.

This clone was detected only a few times. The V call is TRBV5-4, the J call TRBJ1-6; 7 bases are shared with TRBD1. CDR3 size: 14 residues. Per the germline V gene, CDR1 is SGHNT and CDR2 is YYREEE (reference sequence). After removal of 4 bases from V and 10 bases from J, the junction contained 8 bases not matched to a gene. The CDR3 coding sequence is TGTGCCAGCAGCGTACAGGGGAGCGGATCACCCCTCCACTTT. Its translation is CASSVQGSGSPLHF.

The V call is TRBV10-3, the J call TRBJ1-4, with 10 bases that match TRBD1. The CDR3 runs 15 residues. V trimming: 3 bases; J trimming: 5 bases; junction bases outside the gene matches: 3. Per germline, CDR1 ENHRY and CDR2 SYGVKD. The CDR3 is CAISERTGGNEKLFF. The CDR3 DNA is TGTGCCATCAGTGAAAGGACAGGGGGAAATGAAAAACTGTTTTTT.

This chain uses TRBV30 with TRBJ2-3, with 8 nucleotides matching TRBD2. The J segment lost 2 bases and the V segment lost 2 bases, leaving 9 bases of the junction unmatched. The CDR3 contains 16 residues. CDR1 is GTSNPN, CDR2 SVGIG, per germline (reference sequence). The CDR3 loop reads CAWSTGGAPLTDTQYF. The CDR3 coding sequence is TGTGCCTGGAGTACCGGGGGGGCCCCGCTCACAGATACGCAGTATTTT.

This clone was recorded once. J is TRBJ2-2 and V is TRBV6-6; the D gene is possibly TRBD1 (6 bases). V was pared by 6 bases and J by 7 bases, with 9 bases between. CDR3 length: 12 residues. From germline, CDR1 is MNHNY and CDR2 SVGAGI (reference sequence). The CDR3 region has the DNA TGTGCCAGCAGACCACAGGGCGGGGAGCTGTTTTTT. Protein sequence: CASRPQGGELFF.

This chain joins TRBV19 and TRBJ1-6, with D possibly TRBD1 on 5 matching bases. The V gene's germline CDR1 is LNHDA and CDR2 SQIVND (reference sequence). V lost 5 bases and J 6 bases, leaving 17 bases between the germline ends. The CDR3 is 16 amino acids. Here the CDR3 DNA reads TGTGCCAGTAGTGTCCCCCGCCAGGGCATTAATTCACCCCTCCACTTT. This gives the protein CASSVPRQGINSPLHF. Supplemented by reference TRBV19 and TRBJ1-6, the full variable domain reads DGGITQSPKYLFRKEGQNVTLSCEQNLNHDAMYWYRQDPGQGLRLIYYSQIVNDFQKGDIAEGYSVSREKKESFPLTVTSAQKNPTAFYLCASSVPRQGINSPLHFGNGTRLTVT.

In its sample, this clone was seen once. The CDR3 nucleotides are TGCGCCAGCAGCTTGGGACTAGCGGGGGGAATCCAAGAGACCCAGTACTTC. It encodes CASSLGLAGGIQETQYF. The chain combines TRBV5-1 with TRBJ2-5; 13 positions agree with TRBD2. The germline V gene has CDR1 SGHRS and CDR2 YFSETQ. The trim removed 0 bases at V and 1 base at J, leaving 3 bases unmatched. This CDR3 is built from 17 residues.

The J gene is TRBJ2-1, the V gene TRBV7-8; D may be TRBD2 (6 bases). V lost 2 bases and J lost 8, with 16 bases in between. CDR1 and CDR2 from the germline V gene are SGHVS and FQNEAQ. The CDR3 is made up of 15 amino acids. Written as DNA, the CDR3 is TGTGCCAGCAGCTTACGACTAGGTACTAGGGATGAGCAGTTCTTC. This gives the protein CASSLRLGTRDEQFF. Full variable domain (missing parts from reference TRBV7-8 and TRBJ2-1): GAGVSQSPRYKVAKRGQDVALRCDPISGHVSLFWYQQALGQGPEFLTYFQNEAQLDKSGLPSDRFFAERPEGSVSTLKIQRTQQEDSAVYLCASSLRLGTRDEQFFGPGTRLTVL.

The J gene is TRBJ2-1, the V gene TRBV5-4; 11 nucleotides align to TRBD2. From germline, CDR1 is SGHNT and CDR2 YYREEE (reference sequence). The trim removed 4 bases at V and 4 bases at J, leaving 7 bases unmatched. The CDR3 covers 16 residues. Here the CDR3 DNA reads TGTGCCAGCAGCGCCGGGGGGACTAGCGGTTACAATGAGCAGTTCTTC. Translating it yields CASSAGGTSGYNEQFF.

This clone was counted between two and nine times. The V gene is TRBV11-1, the J gene TRBJ2-2, with a tentative D call TRBD2 (5 bases). The CDR3 is made up of 16 amino acids. Per germline, CDR1 SGHAT and CDR2 FQDESV (reference sequence). The germline V and J ends were trimmed by 5 bases and 7 bases, with 20 bases remaining between them. CDR3 sequence reads: CASSPTRGIGGGELFF. The CDR3 nucleotides read TGTGCCAGCAGCCCTACGCGAGGTATAGGAGGCGGGGAGCTGTTTTTT.

The rearrangement joins TRBV7-9 to TRBJ2-3; weak D call: TRBD2 (5 bases). V was shortened by 3 bases and J by 0 bases, with 7 bases between the two germline ends. This CDR3 has 14 amino acids. CDR1 is SEHNR, CDR2 FQNEAQ, per germline (reference sequence). The CDR3 DNA reads as TGTGCCAGCAGCTTTAGCGTCAGCACAGATACGCAGTATTTT. Protein: CASSFSVSTDTQYF.

V and J are TRBV29-1 and TRBJ1-2, with unresolved D. Looked up from germline, CDR1 is SQVTM and CDR2 is ANQGSEA. The CDR3 sequence is 12 residues long. V gave up 6 bases and J gave up 0 bases, with 8 bases separating them. The CDR3 protein is CSVRDSNYGYTF. In DNA form, the CDR3 reads TGCAGCGTAAGAGATTCTAACTATGGCTACACCTTC.

CDR3 protein: CASSPKPAPGTQYF. CDR3 nucleotide sequence: TGTGCCAGCAGCCCCAAGCCTGCCCCCGGGACCCAGTACTTC. The chain uses TRBV5-5 and TRBJ2-5; unclear D gene. This CDR3 is 14 amino acids long. Trimming removed 4 bases at V and 7 bases at J, with 17 bases between. CDR1 and CDR2 from the germline V gene are SGHKS and YYEKEE (reference sequence).

This chain uses TRBV9 with TRBJ1-4; maybe TRBD1 (5 bases). This CDR3 is 18 amino acids long. Trimming pared 3 bases from V and 0 bases from J, leaving 18 bases between. From germline, CDR1 is SGDLS and CDR2 YYNGEE. For the CDR3, the DNA is TGTGCCAGCAGCGCACGGGGGGGGAGGGGATCAACTAATGAAAAACTGTTTTTT. Amino acids: CASSARGGRGSTNEKLFF.

In DNA form, the CDR3 reads TGTGCCAGCAGCCCGACAGGGGGGAGGAACACTGAAGCTTTCTTT. Its translation is CASSPTGGRNTEAFF. The V call is TRBV7-2, the J call TRBJ1-1; 9 bases are shared with TRBD1. The CDR3 has 15 amino acids. The germline gives CDR1 SGHTA, CDR2 FQGNSA. J was trimmed by 1 base and V by 5 bases; bases with no gene match: 5.

V gene TRBV6-1 combines with J gene TRBJ2-7; D possibly corresponds to TRBD1 (6 bases). Trimming stripped 7 bases from V and 4 bases from J, with 11 bases between. The CDR3 is 12 residues long. Germline loops: CDR1 MNHNS, CDR2 SASEGT. CDR3: CASNRDIYEQYF. The CDR3 bases are TGTGCCAGCAACCGGGACATTTACGAGCAGTACTTC.

The genes are TRBV11-2 and TRBJ2-3; TRBD2 matches at 8 bases. The V and J ends lost 5 bases and 4 bases, in that order; junction bases with no gene match: 14. The CDR3 is made up of 17 amino acids. The V gene's germline CDR1 is SGHAT and CDR2 FQNNGV. The CDR3: CASSPFGGAQYPDTQYF. In DNA, the CDR3 is TGTGCCAGCAGCCCCTTCGGGGGGGCGCAATATCCAGATACGCAGTATTTT.

The chain is built from TRBV6-1 and TRBJ1-6, with D tentatively TRBD1 (5 bases). Germline CDR1 reads MNHNS; CDR2 reads SASEGT. There are 13 residues in the CDR3. The V gene lost 3 bases and the J gene lost 9 bases, with 9 bases spanning the gap. The CDR3 here is CASSDSQGSPLHF. In DNA, the CDR3 is TGTGCCAGCAGTGACAGCCAGGGTTCACCCCTCCACTTT.

In its sample, this clone was seen a few times. The chain carries TRBV29-1 and TRBJ1-2; no definite D call. V lost 4 bases and J lost 4, with 10 bases in between. Germline V gene sequence: CDR1 SQVTM, CDR2 ANQGSEA. CDR3 length: 12 residues. DNA of the CDR3: TGCAGCGTTGCCCTGGGCATCTATGGCTACACCTTC. This gives the protein CSVALGIYGYTF.

The J gene is TRBJ1-1, the V gene TRBV5-5; possible D gene TRBD1, 5 bases. This CDR3 spans 15 amino acids. The V gene's germline CDR1 is SGHKS and CDR2 YYEKEE (reference sequence). Trimming took off 4 bases at V and 4 bases at J, with 17 bases between the two ends. The CDR3 region has the DNA TGTGCCAGCAGCGTACCGGGACTGCCTAGCACTGAAGCTTTCTTT. This encodes CASSVPGLPSTEAFF.

The J gene is TRBJ2-5, the V gene TRBV15; tentatively, D is TRBD1 (6 bases). The CDR3 loop spans 15 amino acids. Germline CDR1 and CDR2: LNHNV and YYDKDF (reference sequence). Trimming pared 2 bases from V and 3 bases from J, leaving 13 bases between. CDR3 sequence (DNA): TGTGCCACCAGCAGACGCCCTTGGACAGAAGAGACCCAGTACTTC. As protein: CATSRRPWTEETQYF.